This TCR beta chain was obtained from a study of T cell responses to AZD1222 COVID-19 vaccine. Study results and limitations: Baseline serology detected seropositivity in only 5 to 7 AZD1222 recipients. No day 14 peak samples; only post-peak repertoires were characterized. Donors were chiefly white British, with a greater number of females, and clonal diversity was perhaps underestimated.

Trimming removed 7 bases from V and 2 bases from J; junction bases left unmatched: 2. CDR1 SQVTM and CDR2 ANQGSEA come from the germline V gene. This CDR3 has 12 amino acids. Clones were read by immunoSEQ multiplex PCR, and TCRdb kept only the in-frame ones, dropping some. Here the sample spans 70,000 to 95,000 clones, over 85% being singletons. In regard to this clone: Its target is unknown.

This chain links TRBV29-1 with TRBJ1-2, with 9 bases aligning to TRBD1. Material: peripheral blood, obtained on day 0 of MenACWY control vaccination. The TCR comes from an adult in good health. CDR3 DNA: TGCAGCGCGACAGGGGGAAACTATGGCTACACCTTC. Its translation: CSATGGNYGYTF.